This section outlines one TCR beta chain sequence together with its context. What it binds is not known. The data were obtained in a study of T cell repertoires in ileal Crohn's disease. Broader study findings: Compared with non-smokers, active smokers at surgery showed more clonal expansions.

Eligibility required adulthood, ileal or ileocolonic Crohn's disease and indicated ileocolonic resection. The germline V gene encodes CDR1 SGDLS and CDR2 YYNGEE. J lost 7 bases, V lost 7 bases, and 4 bases had no gene match. This CDR3 is built from 11 residues. Measured with immunoSEQ multiplex PCR; TCRdb has only the in-frame clones, and not every one. The sample lists approximately 17,000 clones, around 78% occurring once. The TCR was taken from an adult with Crohn's disease. The rearrangement uses TRBV9 and TRBJ2-7, with 8 bases that match TRBD1. Sequencing used ileal tissue. The CDR3 reads CASGDRIEQYF. The CDR3 region has the DNA TGTGCCAGCGGGGACAGGATAGAGCAGTACTTC.